The rows below give T cell receptor beta chains drawn from one sample of a study of T cell clonotyping in hematopoietic cell transplantation. Produced via immunoSEQ multiplex PCR; TCRdb's table is partial and in-frame only. The data show approximately 42,000 clones, with nearly 97% seen just once and approximately 0.9% held by the top ten. Sequencing was done on a sample of peripheral blood mononuclear cells. Receptors originate from a man under 40 in good health. Some clones in this sample may be carry-over from other donors' samples. Both conserved end residues are part of each CDR3. The order of the fields is V gene, clone size, D gene, J gene, CDR3 protein, CDR3 DNA. D genes are given only for firm matches. Size is stated for part of the rows, as once, few or many counts, or as a class when the clone is expanded.

>TRBV10-3|.|.|TRBJ1-5
CAISDPTGVNQPQHF
TGTGCCATCAGTGACCCTACAGGAGTCAATCAGCCCCAGCATTTT
>TRBV14|.|.|TRBJ2-5
CASSRLGNRDETQYF
TGTGCCAGCAGCCGCCTAGGGAACAGGGACGAGACCCAGTACTTC
>TRBV7-9|.|.|TRBJ2-3
CASSQTGAGSTDTQYF
TGTGCCAGCAGCCAGACGGGGGCCGGAAGCACAGATACGCAGTATTTT
>TRBV7-8|.|TRBD1|TRBJ2-7
CASSYGTGQYEQYF
TGTGCCAGCAGCTACGGGACAGGGCAATACGAGCAGTACTTC
>TRBV25-1|few|TRBD1|TRBJ2-2
CASSARDRDTGELFF
TGTGCCAGCAGTGCCCGGGACAGGGACACCGGGGAGCTGTTTTTT
>TRBV7-3|.|.|TRBJ1-2
CASSASGNFDYGYTF
TGTGCCAGCAGCGCCTCAGGGAACTTTGACTATGGCTACACCTTC
>TRBV6-5|.|.|TRBJ2-3
CASSPGTKADTQYF
TGTGCCAGCAGTCCCGGGACAAAGGCGGATACGCAGTATTTT
>TRBV13|.|TRBD1|TRBJ2-5
CASSFTDRVWETQYF
TGTGCCAGCAGCTTTACCGACAGGGTTTGGGAGACCCAGTACTTC
>TRBV2|.|TRBD2|TRBJ2-1
CASTRGTSGSDEQFF
TGTGCCAGCACCCGCGGGACTAGCGGGAGTGATGAGCAGTTCTTC
>TRBV30|.|TRBD1|TRBJ2-7
CAWTVGTGKYEQYF
TGTGCCTGGACGGTAGGGACAGGAAAGTACGAGCAGTACTTC
>TRBV6-5|.|.|TRBJ1-5
CASSYDPNQPQHF
TGTGCCAGCAGTTATGACCCCAATCAGCCCCAGCATTTT
>TRBV9|.|TRBD1|TRBJ2-7
CASSAEPGQSSYEQYF
TGTGCCAGCAGCGCTGAACCGGGACAGAGCTCCTACGAGCAGTACTTC
>TRBV11-2|.|TRBD2|TRBJ2-3
CASSASSGRAKDTQYF
TGTGCCAGCAGCGCCTCTAGCGGGAGGGCCAAAGATACGCAGTATTTT
>TRBV7-9|.|.|TRBJ2-7
CASRSEYEQYF
TGTGCCAGCAGATCTGAATACGAGCAGTACTTC
>TRBV5-6|.|TRBD1|TRBJ2-3
CASSPDLRDRGTQYF
TGTGCCAGCAGCCCTGATCTCCGGGACAGGGGTACGCAGTATTTT
>TRBV4-3|.|.|TRBJ2-1
CASSQEQGTPSSQFF
TGCGCCAGCAGCCAAGAGCAGGGGACACCGTCGTCGCAGTTCTTC
>TRBV5-6|.|.|TRBJ2-2
CASSSPGVRELFF
TGTGCCAGCAGCTCCCCAGGGGTTCGGGAGCTGTTTTTT
>TRBV7-2|.|TRBD2|TRBJ2-3
CASSLAVRGGSADTQYF
TGTGCCAGCAGCTTAGCTGTGCGGGGGGGCTCAGCAGATACGCAGTATTTT
>TRBV6-5|.|.|TRBJ2-2
CASSYSSGTGELFF
TGTGCCAGCAGTTACTCTTCGGGAACCGGGGAGCTGTTTTTT
>TRBV6-1|.|.|TRBJ1-2
CASSEDPGTAGYGYTF
TGTGCCAGCAGTGAAGATCCGGGTACGGCGGGCTATGGCTACACCTTC
>TRBV6-5|.|.|TRBJ1-1
CASSYYTGQTEAFF
TGTGCCAGCAGTTACTACACGGGCCAAACTGAAGCTTTCTTT
>TRBV5-1|.|TRBD1|TRBJ1-1
CASSNPGTGASTEAFF
TGCGCCAGCAGCAACCCCGGGACAGGGGCGTCCACTGAAGCTTTCTTT
>TRBV30|.|TRBD1|TRBJ1-1
CAWSRGHYTEAFF
TGTGCCTGGAGCAGGGGGCACTACACTGAAGCTTTCTTT
>TRBV11-1|.|.|TRBJ1-1
CASKQNTEAFF
TGTGCCAGCAAACAGAACACTGAAGCTTTCTTT
>TRBV7-9|.|.|TRBJ2-7
CASSFERIRHEQYF
TGTGCCAGCAGCTTTGAAAGGATTCGACACGAGCAGTACTTC
>TRBV4-1|once|.|TRBJ2-3
CASSQEPATRDTQYF
TGCGCCAGCAGCCAAGAACCCGCTACGAGGGATACGCAGTATTTT